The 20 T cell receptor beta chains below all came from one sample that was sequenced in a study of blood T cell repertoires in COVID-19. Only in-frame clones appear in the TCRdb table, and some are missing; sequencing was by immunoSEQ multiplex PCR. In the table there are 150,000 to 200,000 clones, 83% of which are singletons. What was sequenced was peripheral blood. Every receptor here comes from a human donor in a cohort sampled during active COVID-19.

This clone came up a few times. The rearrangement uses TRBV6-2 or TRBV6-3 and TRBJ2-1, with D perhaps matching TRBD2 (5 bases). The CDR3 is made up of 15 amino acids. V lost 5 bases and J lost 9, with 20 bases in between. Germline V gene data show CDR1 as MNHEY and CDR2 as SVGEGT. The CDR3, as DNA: TGTGCCAGCAGTCTCCCGCGGGTCGTAGGACGTGAGCAGTTCTTC. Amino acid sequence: CASSLPRVVGREQFF.

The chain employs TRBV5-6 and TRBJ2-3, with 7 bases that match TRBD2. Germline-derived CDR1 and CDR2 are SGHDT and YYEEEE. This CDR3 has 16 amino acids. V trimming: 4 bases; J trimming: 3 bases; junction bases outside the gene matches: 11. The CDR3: CASSLLAGTKTDTQYF. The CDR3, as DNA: TGTGCCAGCAGCCTTTTAGCGGGTACAAAGACAGATACGCAGTATTTT.

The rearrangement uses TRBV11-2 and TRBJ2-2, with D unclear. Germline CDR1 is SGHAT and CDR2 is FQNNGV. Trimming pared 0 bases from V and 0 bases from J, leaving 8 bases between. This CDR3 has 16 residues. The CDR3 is CASSLDHGANTGELFF. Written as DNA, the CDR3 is TGTGCCAGCAGCTTAGATCACGGAGCGAACACCGGGGAGCTGTTTTTT. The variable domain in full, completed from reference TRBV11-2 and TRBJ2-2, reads EAGVAQSPRYKIIEKRQSVAFWCNPISGHATLYWYQQILGQGPKLLIQFQNNGVVDDSQLPKDRFSAERLKGVDSTLKIQPAKLEDSAVYLCASSLDHGANTGELFFGEGSRLTVL.

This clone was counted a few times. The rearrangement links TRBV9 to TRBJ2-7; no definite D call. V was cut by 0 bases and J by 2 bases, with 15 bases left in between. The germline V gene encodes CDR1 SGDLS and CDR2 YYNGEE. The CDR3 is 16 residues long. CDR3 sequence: CASSVAAVGGAYEQYF. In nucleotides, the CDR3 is TGTGCCAGCAGCGTAGCCGCGGTGGGTGGCGCCTACGAGCAGTACTTC.

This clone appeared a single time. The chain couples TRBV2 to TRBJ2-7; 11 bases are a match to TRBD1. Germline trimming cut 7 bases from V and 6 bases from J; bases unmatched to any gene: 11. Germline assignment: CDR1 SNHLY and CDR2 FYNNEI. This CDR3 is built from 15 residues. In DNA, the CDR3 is TGTGCCAGCAACCTGGGACAGGGGGGGCTTAGCGAGCAGTACTTC. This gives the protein CASNLGQGGLSEQYF. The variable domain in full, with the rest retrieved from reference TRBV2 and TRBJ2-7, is EPEVTQTPSHQVTQMGQEVILRCVPISNHLYFYWYRQILGQKVEFLVSFYNNEISEKSEIFDDQFSVERPDGSNFTLKIRSTKLEDSAMYFCASNLGQGGLSEQYFGPGTRLTVT.

CDR3 sequence: CASSPTQGAGELFF. CDR3 sequence (DNA): TGTGCCAGCAGTCCGACACAGGGTGCCGGGGAGCTGTTTTTT. The chain recombines TRBV6-4 with TRBJ2-2; D is perhaps TRBD1 (6 bases). Germline CDR1 is MRHNA and CDR2 is SNTAGT. V was shortened by 5 bases and J by 6 bases, with 13 bases between the two germline ends. CDR3 size: 14 residues.

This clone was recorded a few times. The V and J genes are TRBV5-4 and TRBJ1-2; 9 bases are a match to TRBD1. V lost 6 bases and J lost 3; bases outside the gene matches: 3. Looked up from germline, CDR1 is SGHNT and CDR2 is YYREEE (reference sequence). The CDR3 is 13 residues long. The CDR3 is CASTWDRDYGYTF. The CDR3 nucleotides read TGTGCCAGCACGTGGGACAGGGACTATGGCTACACCTTC.

The CDR3 coding sequence is TGCGCCAGCAGCCAATACCTAAATGAAAAACTGTTTTTT. Translation gives CASSQYLNEKLFF. The chain uses TRBV4-1 and TRBJ1-4; no definite D call. This CDR3 comprises 13 residues. Germline lookup yields CDR1 MGHRA and CDR2 YSYEKL. V was cut by 2 bases and J by 5 bases, with 6 bases left in between.

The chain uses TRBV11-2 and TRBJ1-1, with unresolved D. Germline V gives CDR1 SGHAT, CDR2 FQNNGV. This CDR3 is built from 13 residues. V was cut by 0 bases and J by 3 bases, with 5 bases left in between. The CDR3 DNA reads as TGTGCCAGCAGCTTAGATCGGTACACTGAAGCTTTCTTT. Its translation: CASSLDRYTEAFF.

The CDR3 coding sequence is TGCAGCGTCGTGACTAGCGGGAGTCCGGGAGATACGCAGTATTTT. Its translation is CSVVTSGSPGDTQYF. The chain uses TRBV29-1 and TRBJ2-3, with 12 bases identical to TRBD2. The CDR3 is 15 residues long. Per the germline V gene, CDR1 is SQVTM and CDR2 is ANQGSEA. V trimming: 6 bases; J trimming: 5 bases; junction bases outside the gene matches: 9.

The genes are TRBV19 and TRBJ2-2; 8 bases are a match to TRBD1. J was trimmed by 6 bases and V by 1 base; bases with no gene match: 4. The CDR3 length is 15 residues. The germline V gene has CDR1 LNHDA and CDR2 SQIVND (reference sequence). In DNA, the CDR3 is TGTGCCAGTAGTATAGGTCAGGGGGCGCCCGGGGAGCTGTTTTTT. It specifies CASSIGQGAPGELFF.

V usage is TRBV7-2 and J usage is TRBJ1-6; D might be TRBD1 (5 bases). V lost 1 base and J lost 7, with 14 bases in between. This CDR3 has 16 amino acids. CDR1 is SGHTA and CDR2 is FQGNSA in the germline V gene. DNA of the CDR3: TGTGCCAGCAGCTTAGGTCGGGCAGGGTTGAATTCACCCCTCCACTTT. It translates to CASSLGRAGLNSPLHF.

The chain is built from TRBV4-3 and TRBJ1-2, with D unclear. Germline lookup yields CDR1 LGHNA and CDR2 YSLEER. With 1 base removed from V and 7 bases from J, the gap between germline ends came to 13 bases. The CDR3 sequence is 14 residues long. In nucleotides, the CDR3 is TGCGCCAGCAGCCAAGCGGACGGGGTATCTGGCTACACCTTC. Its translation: CASSQADGVSGYTF.

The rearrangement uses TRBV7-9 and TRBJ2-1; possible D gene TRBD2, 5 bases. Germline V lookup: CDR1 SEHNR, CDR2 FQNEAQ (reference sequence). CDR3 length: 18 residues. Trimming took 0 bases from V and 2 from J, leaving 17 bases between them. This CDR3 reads CASSLAGLGTRTYNEQFF. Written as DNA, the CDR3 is TGTGCCAGCAGCTTAGCGGGGTTGGGTACTAGAACCTACAATGAGCAGTTCTTC.

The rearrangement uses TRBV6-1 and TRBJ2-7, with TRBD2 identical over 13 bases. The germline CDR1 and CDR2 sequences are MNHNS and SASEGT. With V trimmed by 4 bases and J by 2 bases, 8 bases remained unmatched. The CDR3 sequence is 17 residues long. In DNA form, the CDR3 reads TGTGCCAGCAGTGGTCTCCGGACTAGCGGGAGTACCTACGAGCAGTACTTC. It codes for CASSGLRTSGSTYEQYF.

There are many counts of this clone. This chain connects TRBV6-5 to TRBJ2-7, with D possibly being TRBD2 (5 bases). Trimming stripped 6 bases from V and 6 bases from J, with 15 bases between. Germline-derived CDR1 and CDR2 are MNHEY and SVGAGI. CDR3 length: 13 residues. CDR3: CASSPIKGSEQYF. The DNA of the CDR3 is TGTGCCAGCAGCCCCATAAAAGGGAGCGAGCAGTACTTC.

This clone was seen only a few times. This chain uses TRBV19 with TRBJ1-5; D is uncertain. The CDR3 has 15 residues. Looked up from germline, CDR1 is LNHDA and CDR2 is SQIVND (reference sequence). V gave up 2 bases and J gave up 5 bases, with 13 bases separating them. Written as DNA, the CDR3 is TGTGCCAGTAGTATATATCGGGGTGCGGATCAGCCCCAGCATTTT. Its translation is CASSIYRGADQPQHF.

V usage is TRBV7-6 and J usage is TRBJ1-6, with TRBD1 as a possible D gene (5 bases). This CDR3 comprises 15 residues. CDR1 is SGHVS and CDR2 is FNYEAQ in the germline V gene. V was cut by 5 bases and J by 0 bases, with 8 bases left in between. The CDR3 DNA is TGTGCCAGCAGCCCCGACAGCTCCTATAATTCACCCCTCCACTTT. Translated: CASSPDSSYNSPLHF.

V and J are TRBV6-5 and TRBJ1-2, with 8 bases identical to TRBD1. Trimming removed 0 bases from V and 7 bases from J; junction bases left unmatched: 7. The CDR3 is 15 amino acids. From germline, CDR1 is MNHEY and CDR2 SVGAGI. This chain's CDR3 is CASSYSRQTGGGYTF. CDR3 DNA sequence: TGTGCCAGCAGTTACTCGCGTCAAACAGGGGGTGGCTACACCTTC.

The CDR3 nucleotides are TGCGCCAGCAGCCAAGGACAGGTAACCTACGAGCAGTACTTC. The encoded protein is CASSQGQVTYEQYF. This chain uses TRBV4-3 with TRBJ2-7; tentative D call: TRBD1 (6 bases). V dropped 1 base and J dropped 2 bases, with 9 bases sitting between them. CDR1 is LGHNA, CDR2 YSLEER, per germline. CDR3 length equals 14 residues.